The source of this TCR beta chain is a study of blood T cell repertoires in COVID-19. For the study at large: Spain, Italy and the United States supplied samples that represented acute and convalescent COVID-19.

This CDR3 comprises 14 residues. Trimming stripped 7 bases from V and 5 bases from J, with 15 bases between. In germline, CDR1 is MNHNY, CDR2 SVGAGI (reference sequence). Per the study methods: How many nucleated cells were present was estimated from reference gene primer amplification. Generated by immunoSEQ multiplex PCR, the TCRdb table keeps only in-frame clones and is missing some. V and J calls and clone size are as listed in that table; D and trimming were resolved from the DNA. The sample contains 150,000 to 200,000 clones, 82% of which appear only once. The J gene is TRBJ2-1, the V gene TRBV6-6; D gene unclear. The receptor comes from a woman aged 40 to 50 with COVID-19, enrolled during active disease. Sequencing was carried out using peripheral blood. CDR3 protein: CASIERYTHNEQFF. CDR3 DNA sequence: TGTGCCAGCATAGAGAGGTACACCCACAATGAGCAGTTCTTC.